The rows below give T cell receptor beta chains drawn from one sample of a study of shared clonotypes between healthy human individuals. Sequencing used immunoSEQ multiplex PCR; TCRdb keeps in-frame clones, though not all of them. The data show roughly 2,300,000 clones, roughly 90% seen once. Sequencing was carried out using naive CD4+ T cells from PBMCs. Source of these receptors: a man between 18 and 35 years old in good health. Some clones in this sample may be carry-over from other donors' samples. Both conserved end residues are part of each CDR3. D genes are given only for firm matches. The size field is filled for only some rows; it gives once, few, many or a size class.

J gene	D gene	clone size	V gene	CDR3 protein	CDR3 DNA
TRBJ2-1	TRBD2	NA	TRBV5-1	CASSLVGGGLNEQFF	TGCGCCAGCAGCTTGGTTGGGGGAGGGCTGAATGAGCAGTTCTTC
TRBJ2-2	TRBD2	NA	TRBV6-6	CASRGTSGKAGELFF	TGTGCCAGCAGGGGGACTAGCGGGAAGGCCGGGGAGCTGTTTTTT
TRBJ1-2	NA	NA	TRBV7-2	CASSLLPGGYTF	TGTGCCAGCAGCTTACTCCCGGGGGGCTACACCTTC
TRBJ1-1	TRBD1	once	TRBV5-1	CASSWDRGSHGEAFF	TGCGCCAGCAGCTGGGACAGGGGGTCTCATGGTGAAGCTTTCTTT
TRBJ1-3	TRBD1	NA	TRBV5-8	CASSSGGTGPGNTIYF	TGTGCCAGCAGCTCAGGGGGGACAGGGCCGGGAAACACCATATATTTT
TRBJ1-1	NA	NA	TRBV2	CASSRAVNTEAFF	TGTGCCAGCAGTCGGGCAGTTAACACTGAAGCTTTCTTT
TRBJ1-4	TRBD1	NA	TRBV2	CASNGRDRGPDQLFF	TGTGCCAGCAACGGTCGGGACAGGGGGCCGGACCAGCTGTTTTTT
TRBJ2-3	TRBD2	NA	TRBV9	CASSVGRTSGSTDTQYF	TGTGCCAGCAGCGTAGGGCGGACTAGCGGTTCCACAGATACGCAGTATTTT
TRBJ1-1	NA	once	TRBV7-2	CASSLNSREAFF	TGTGCCAGCAGCTTAAACAGTCGGGAAGCTTTCTTT
TRBJ1-1	TRBD1	few	TRBV30	CAWRGQGWAEAFF	TGTGCCTGGAGGGGACAGGGGTGGGCTGAAGCTTTCTTT
TRBJ2-1	NA	NA	TRBV28	CASSHSSGPSYNEQFF	TGTGCCAGCAGCCACTCGAGCGGGCCGTCCTACAATGAGCAGTTCTTC
TRBJ1-5	NA	NA	TRBV18	CASSPPGGLVQPQHF	TGTGCCAGCTCACCACCGGGGGGGCTTGTCCAGCCCCAGCATTTT
TRBJ2-1	NA	NA	TRBV7-5	CVRSTHGTHYNEQFF	TGTGTCAGAAGCACACACGGGACCCACTACAATGAGCAGTTCTTC
TRBJ2-3	NA	NA	TRBV7-9	CASSLAGFQDTDTQYF	TGTGCCAGCAGCTTAGCCGGCTTCCAAGATACAGATACGCAGTATTTT
TRBJ2-5	TRBD2	NA	TRBV28	CASSLGGEGETQYF	TGTGCCAGCAGCTTGGGAGGGGAGGGGGAGACCCAGTACTTC
TRBJ1-1	NA	once	TRBV5-4	CASRFDGNTEAFF	TGTGCCAGCAGATTTGACGGGAACACTGAAGCTTTCTTT
TRBJ2-3	TRBD2	NA	TRBV11-2	CASSYTSGSTDTQYF	TGTGCCAGCAGCTATACTAGCGGTTCCACAGATACGCAGTATTTT
TRBJ2-3	TRBD2	once	TRBV10-3	CAISGILAGGDTQYF	TGTGCCATCAGTGGGATTCTAGCGGGAGGTGATACGCAGTATTTT
TRBJ2-2	TRBD2	NA	TRBV19	CASSVAGVRTGELFF	TGTGCCAGTAGTGTAGCGGGAGTGCGCACCGGGGAGCTGTTTTTT
TRBJ2-5	NA	NA	TRBV28	CASSSRLETQYF	TGTGCCAGCAGTTCCCGGTTAGAGACCCAGTACTTC
TRBJ1-2	NA	few	TRBV6-6	CASKGEGGYTF	TGTGCCAGTAAAGGGGAGGGTGGCTACACCTTC
TRBJ1-5	NA	NA	TRBV27	CASRGAGRLRNQPQHF	TGTGCCAGCAGGGGGGCAGGGCGGTTGCGCAATCAGCCCCAGCATTTT
TRBJ2-5	NA	NA	TRBV5-1	CASSLWSTETQYF	TGCGCCAGCAGCTTGTGGTCCACGGAGACCCAGTACTTC
TRBJ2-7	NA	NA	TRBV4-1	CASSQGNYAPYEQYF	TGCGCCAGCAGCCAGGGCAACTACGCTCCCTACGAGCAGTACTTC
TRBJ2-6	NA	NA	TRBV5-6	CASSAGQRGANVLTF	TGTGCCAGCAGCGCGGGACAGAGGGGGGCCAACGTCCTGACTTTC
TRBJ1-5	NA	NA	TRBV19	CASNGGTPYSYSNQPQHF	TGTGCCAGTAATGGGGGTACCCCCTATTCTTATAGCAATCAGCCCCAGCATTTT
TRBJ2-1	TRBD2	NA	TRBV30	CAWSPLAGGNEQFF	TGTGCCTGGAGTCCCCTAGCGGGAGGTAATGAGCAGTTCTTC
TRBJ1-2	NA	NA	TRBV15	CATSRDHRENYGYTF	TGTGCCACCAGCAGAGATCACCGGGAGAACTATGGCTACACCTTC
TRBJ1-2	TRBD1	NA	TRBV14	CASSQVDRGLYGYTF	TGTGCCAGCAGCCAGGTCGACAGGGGACTCTATGGCTACACCTTC
TRBJ1-1	NA	once	TRBV13	CASSPGKRNTEAFF	TGTGCCAGCAGCCCGGGAAAAAGGAACACTGAAGCTTTCTTT
TRBJ2-1	TRBD2	NA	TRBV5-1	CASSFAGGYGEQFF	TGCGCCAGCAGCTTTGCGGGAGGATATGGCGAGCAGTTCTTC
TRBJ1-2	NA	NA	TRBV10-3	CAISEGANGYTF	TGTGCCATCAGTGAGGGGGCGAATGGCTACACCTTC
TRBJ2-5	NA	NA	TRBV13	CASSLGRQVTGETQYF	TGTGCCAGCAGCTTAGGCCGACAGGTCACCGGAGAGACCCAGTACTTC
TRBJ2-7	TRBD1	NA	TRBV7-2	CASTTNGTGVTKAYEQYF	TGTGCCAGCACCACGAATGGGACAGGAGTAACAAAAGCCTACGAGCAGTACTTC
TRBJ2-7	NA	NA	TRBV4-1	CASSRAGAANYEQYF	TGCGCCAGCAGCCGAGCCGGGGCAGCCAACTACGAGCAGTACTTC
TRBJ2-2	TRBD2	NA	TRBV15	CATSDPGTVVNLAGGTGELFF	TGTGCCACCAGCGACCCAGGGACAGTCGTTAATCTAGCGGGGGGCACCGGGGAGCTGTTTTTT
TRBJ1-1	TRBD1	NA	TRBV5-1	CASSRGDSYTEAFF	TGCGCCAGCAGCCGCGGGGACAGCTACACTGAAGCTTTCTTT
TRBJ2-6	TRBD1	NA	TRBV28	CASSLDRAHSGANVLTF	TGTGCCAGCAGTTTGGACAGGGCCCACTCTGGGGCCAACGTCCTGACTTTC
TRBJ2-3	NA	NA	TRBV7-9	CASSLVGVSTDTQYF	TGTGCCAGCAGCTTAGTGGGGGTTTCCACAGATACGCAGTATTTT
TRBJ1-2	NA	NA	TRBV28	CASSFTAEQSLNYGYTF	TGTGCCAGCAGTTTCACGGCTGAGCAAAGTCTTAACTATGGCTACACCTTC
TRBJ1-3	TRBD1	NA	TRBV4-2	CASSPGQGRSGNTIYF	TGTGCCAGCAGCCCGGGACAGGGGCGATCTGGAAACACCATATATTTT
TRBJ2-1	NA	NA	TRBV28	CASGPLGRGPNEQFF	TGTGCCAGCGGTCCCTTGGGCCGGGGGCCCAATGAGCAGTTCTTC